This TCR beta chain was recovered during a study of T cells in Graves' hyperthyroidism and ophthalmopathy. Study observations and caveats: Most thyroid-expanded clonotypes above 0.001 were also found in blood.

This clonotype was found many times. No antigen is known for it. TCR beta CDR3 sequences were amplified from RNA transcripts. HTBI primers drove first-round RT-PCR of the TCR CDR3. Each CDR3 protein gets one entry after TCRdb re-called the multiplex PCR reads with MiXCR. The sample has around 300,000 distinct CDR3 sequences, 12% to 15% seen once. Those with hyperthyroidism were 18 to 65 years old, newly diagnosed, and ill for under 2 months. In making diagnoses, clinical symptoms, serum thyroxine and TRAb, thyroid ultrasound and orbital computed tomography were all used. J lost 6 bases, V lost 3 bases, and 7 bases had no gene match. This CDR3 is 15 amino acids long. Germline V gene sequence: CDR1 MNHEY, CDR2 SMNVEV (reference sequence).

The sequence was collected from a woman between 45 and 65 years old with Graves' hyperthyroidism that later progressed to Graves' ophthalmopathy. Material for sequencing was blood. The rearrangement joins TRBV27 to TRBJ1-1; 10 nucleotides align to TRBD1. CDR3 sequence reads: CASSFEGQGVPEAFF. CDR3 sequence (DNA): TGTGCCAGCAGTTTTGAAGGACAGGGGGTCCCTGAAGCTTTCTTT.